A selection of T cell receptor beta chains follows, all from one sample in a study of shared clonotypes between healthy human individuals. Data came from immunoSEQ multiplex PCR; TCRdb stores just in-frame clones and leaves some out. The sample gives approximately 740,000 clones, about 74% of which show up once; approximately 1.6% is in the top ten. The sequencing sample was made of memory CD4+ T cells sorted from blood. The receptors originated from a woman in her thirties in good health. CDR3s leave out the opening cysteine and the closing phenylalanine or tryptophan. Size values are once, few and many counts, or a class for expanded clones, and some rows have none.

TRBV28 . 10 ASSLAGGEQY
TRBV5-1 . 13 ASTWTSGSVNEQF
TRBV4-1 . 13 ASSQPTGTNEKLF
TRBV27 once 12 ASSPGTLVQPQH
TRBV9 . 12 ASSRGLGWETQY
TRBV7-2 few 11 ASSVIGGYEQY
TRBV11-2 once 15 ASSLGGVGPQKDIQY
TRBV28 . 16 ASSFLGGGQGANEKLF
TRBV19 . 14 ASSPGQGIDGRSQY
TRBV28 . 14 ASSLWFGTSTDTQY
TRBV29-1 . 9 SVLSGYEQY
TRBV18 . 12 ASSTRQGLYEQY
TRBV7-3 . 14 ASSPDSPVVRSEQY
TRBV19 . 15 ASSKGQGNPSYNEQF
TRBV2 . 12 ASSDRGTNEKLF
TRBV5-1 . 11 ASSLALAGELF
TRBV10-3 . 12 AISPGTGTYEQY
TRBV11-2 . 12 ASSLAERSYEQY
TRBV7-8 . 10 ASSSYSNEQF
TRBV5-1 . 13 ASSLDRGLTDTQY
TRBV29-1 . 13 SVGISTQNQETQY
TRBV7-2 . 11 ASSPPSSYEQY
TRBV13 many 12 ASSLGLKNTEAF
TRBV7-6 . 12 ASSLISGANGYT
TRBV30 few 11 AWTGTGASEAF
TRBV30 . 11 AGDRDIQETQY
TRBV6-6 . 14 ASSYSRGVGGDTQY
TRBV7-9 few 12 ASSLAGTINGYT
TRBV28 . 13 ASSKREARRETQY
TRBV5-1 . 11 ASSRDNQETQY
TRBV19 . 10 ASSLNPYEQY